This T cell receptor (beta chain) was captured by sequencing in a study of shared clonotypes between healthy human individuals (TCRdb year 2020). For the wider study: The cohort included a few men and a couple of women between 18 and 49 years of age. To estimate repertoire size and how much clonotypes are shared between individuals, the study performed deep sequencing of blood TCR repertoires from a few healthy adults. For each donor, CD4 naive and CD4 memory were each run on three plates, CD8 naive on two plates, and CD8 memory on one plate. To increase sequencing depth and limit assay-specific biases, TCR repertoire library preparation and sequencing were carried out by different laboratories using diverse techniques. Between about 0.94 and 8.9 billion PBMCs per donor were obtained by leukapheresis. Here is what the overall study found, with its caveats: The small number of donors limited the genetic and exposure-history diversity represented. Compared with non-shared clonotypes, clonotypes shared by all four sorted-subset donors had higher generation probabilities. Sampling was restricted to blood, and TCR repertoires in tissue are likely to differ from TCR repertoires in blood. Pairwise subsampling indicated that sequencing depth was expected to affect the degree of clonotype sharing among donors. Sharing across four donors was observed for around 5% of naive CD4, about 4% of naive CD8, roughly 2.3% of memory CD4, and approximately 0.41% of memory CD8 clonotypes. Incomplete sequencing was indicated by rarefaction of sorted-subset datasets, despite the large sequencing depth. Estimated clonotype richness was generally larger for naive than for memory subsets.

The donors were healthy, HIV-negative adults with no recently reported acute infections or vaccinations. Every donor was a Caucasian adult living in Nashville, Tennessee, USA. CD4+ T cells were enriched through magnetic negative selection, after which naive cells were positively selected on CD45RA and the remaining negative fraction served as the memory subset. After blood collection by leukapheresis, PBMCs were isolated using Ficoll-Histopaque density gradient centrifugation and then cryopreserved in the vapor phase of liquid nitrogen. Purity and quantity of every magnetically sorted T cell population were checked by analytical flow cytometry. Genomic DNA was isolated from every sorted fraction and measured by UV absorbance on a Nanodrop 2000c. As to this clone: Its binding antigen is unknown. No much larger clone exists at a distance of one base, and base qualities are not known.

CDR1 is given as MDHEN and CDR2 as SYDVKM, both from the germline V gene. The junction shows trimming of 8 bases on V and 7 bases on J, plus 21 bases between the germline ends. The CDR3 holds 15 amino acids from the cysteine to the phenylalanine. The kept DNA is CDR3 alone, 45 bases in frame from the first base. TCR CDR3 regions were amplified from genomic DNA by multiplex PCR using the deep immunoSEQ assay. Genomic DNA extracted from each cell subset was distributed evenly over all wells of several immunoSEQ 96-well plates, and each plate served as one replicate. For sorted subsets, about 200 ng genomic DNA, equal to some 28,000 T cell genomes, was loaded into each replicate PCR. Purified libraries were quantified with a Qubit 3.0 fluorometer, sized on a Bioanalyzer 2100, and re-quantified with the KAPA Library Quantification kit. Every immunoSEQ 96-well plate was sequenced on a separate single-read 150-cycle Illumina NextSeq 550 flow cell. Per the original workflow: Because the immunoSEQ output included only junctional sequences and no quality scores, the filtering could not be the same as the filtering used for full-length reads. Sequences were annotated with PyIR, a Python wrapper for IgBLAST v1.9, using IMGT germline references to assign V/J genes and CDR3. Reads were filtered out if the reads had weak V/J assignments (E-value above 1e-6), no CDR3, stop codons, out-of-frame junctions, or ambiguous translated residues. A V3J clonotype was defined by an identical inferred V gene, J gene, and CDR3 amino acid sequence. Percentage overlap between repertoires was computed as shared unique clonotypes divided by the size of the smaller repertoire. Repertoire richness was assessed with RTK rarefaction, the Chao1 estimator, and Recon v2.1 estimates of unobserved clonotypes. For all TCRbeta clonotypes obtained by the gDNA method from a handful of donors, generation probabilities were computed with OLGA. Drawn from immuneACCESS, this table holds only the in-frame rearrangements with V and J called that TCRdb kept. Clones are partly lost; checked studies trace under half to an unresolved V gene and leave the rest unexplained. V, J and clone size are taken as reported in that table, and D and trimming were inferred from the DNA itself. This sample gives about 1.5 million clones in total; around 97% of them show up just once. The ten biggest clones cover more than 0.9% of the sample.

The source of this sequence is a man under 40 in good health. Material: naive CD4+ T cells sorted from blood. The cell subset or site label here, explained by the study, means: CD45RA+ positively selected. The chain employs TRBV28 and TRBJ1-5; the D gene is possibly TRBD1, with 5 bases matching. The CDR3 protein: CASQYNRLPQQPQHF. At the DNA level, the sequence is TGTGCCAGCCAGTACAACAGGCTTCCACAGCAGCCCCAGCATTTT.